This T cell receptor (beta chain) was found in a study of T cells in narcolepsy. Study-wide results and limits: Blood of same and different patients, but not healthy controls, reportedly held recurring autoreactive clonotypes. Comparing one patient's CSF and blood CD4+ clonotypes highlighted HCRT- and TRIB2-specific autoreactive clonotypes.

This clone was recorded a few times. Antigen: not known. Using immunoSEQ multiplex PCR, the repertoire was profiled, and TCRdb retains in-frame clones only, with some absent. The sample records some 10,000 clones, over 65% being singletons. Sequencing used CD45RA- memory CD8+ T cells from PBMCs. The sequence derives from a human donor with narcolepsy.

This CDR3 reads CSVLLFSDFENYGYTF. The CDR3 nucleotides are TGCAGCGTGTTATTATTTTCAGACTTTGAAAACTATGGCTACACCTTC. The chain joins TRBV29-1 to TRBJ1-2, with unresolved D. CDR3 length equals 16 residues. V lost 6 bases to trimming and J lost 2 bases, with 22 bases between them. The V gene's germline CDR1 is SQVTM and CDR2 ANQGSEA.